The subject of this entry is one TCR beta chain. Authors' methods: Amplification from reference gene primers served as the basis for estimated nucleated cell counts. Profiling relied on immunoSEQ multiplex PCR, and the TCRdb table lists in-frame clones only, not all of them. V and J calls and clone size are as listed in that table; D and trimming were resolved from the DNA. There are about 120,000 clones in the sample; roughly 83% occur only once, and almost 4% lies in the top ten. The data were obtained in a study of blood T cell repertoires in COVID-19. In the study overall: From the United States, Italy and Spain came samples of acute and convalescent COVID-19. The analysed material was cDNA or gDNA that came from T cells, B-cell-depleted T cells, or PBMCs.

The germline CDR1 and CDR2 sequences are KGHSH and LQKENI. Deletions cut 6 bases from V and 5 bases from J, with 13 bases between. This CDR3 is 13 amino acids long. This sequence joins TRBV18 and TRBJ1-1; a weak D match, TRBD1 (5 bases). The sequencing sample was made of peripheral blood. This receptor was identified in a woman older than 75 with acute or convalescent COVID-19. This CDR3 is CASSYSGGTEAFF. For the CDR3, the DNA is TGTGCCAGCTCCTATTCCGGGGGGACTGAAGCTTTCTTT. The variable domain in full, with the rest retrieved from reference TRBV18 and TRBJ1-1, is NAGVMQNPRHLVRRRGQEARLRCSPMKGHSHVYWYRQLPEEGLKFMVYLQKENIIDESGMPKERFSAEFPKEGPSILRIQQVVRGDSAAYFCASSYSGGTEAFFGQGTRLTVV.